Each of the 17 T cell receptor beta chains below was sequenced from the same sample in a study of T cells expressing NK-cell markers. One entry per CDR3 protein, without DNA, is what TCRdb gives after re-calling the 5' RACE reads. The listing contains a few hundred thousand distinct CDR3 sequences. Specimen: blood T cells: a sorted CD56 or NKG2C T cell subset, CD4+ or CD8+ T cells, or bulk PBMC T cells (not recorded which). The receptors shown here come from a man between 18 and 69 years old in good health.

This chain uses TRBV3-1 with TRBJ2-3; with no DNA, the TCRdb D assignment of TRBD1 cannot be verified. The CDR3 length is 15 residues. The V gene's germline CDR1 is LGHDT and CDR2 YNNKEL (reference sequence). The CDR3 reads CASSRDRVVADTQYF.

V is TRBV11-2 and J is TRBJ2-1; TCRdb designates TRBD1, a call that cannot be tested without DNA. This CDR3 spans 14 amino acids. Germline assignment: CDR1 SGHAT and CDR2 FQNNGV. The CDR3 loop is CASSPTGGADEQFF.

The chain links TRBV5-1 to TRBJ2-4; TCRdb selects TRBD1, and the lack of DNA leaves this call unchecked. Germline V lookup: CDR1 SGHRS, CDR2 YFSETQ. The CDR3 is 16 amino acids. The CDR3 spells CASSTQTGLAKNIQYF. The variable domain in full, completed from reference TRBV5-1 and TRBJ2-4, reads KAGVTQTPRYLIKTRGQQVTLSCSPISGHRSVSWYQQTPGQGLQFLFEYFSETQRNKGNFPGRFSGRQFSNSRSEMNVSTLELGDSALYLCASSTQTGLAKNIQYFGAGTRLSVL.

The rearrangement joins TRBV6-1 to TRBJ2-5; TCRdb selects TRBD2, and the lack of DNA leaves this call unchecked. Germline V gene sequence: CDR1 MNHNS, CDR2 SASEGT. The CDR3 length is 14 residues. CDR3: CASKRGVVQETQYF.

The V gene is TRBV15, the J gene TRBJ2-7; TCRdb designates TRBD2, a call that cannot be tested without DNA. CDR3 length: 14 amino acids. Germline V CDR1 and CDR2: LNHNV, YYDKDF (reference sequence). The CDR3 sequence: CATSITVPGYEQYF.

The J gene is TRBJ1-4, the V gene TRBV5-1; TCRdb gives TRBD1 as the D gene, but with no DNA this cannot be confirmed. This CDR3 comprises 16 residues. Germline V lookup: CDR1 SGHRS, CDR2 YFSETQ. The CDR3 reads CASSSGTPATNEKLFF.

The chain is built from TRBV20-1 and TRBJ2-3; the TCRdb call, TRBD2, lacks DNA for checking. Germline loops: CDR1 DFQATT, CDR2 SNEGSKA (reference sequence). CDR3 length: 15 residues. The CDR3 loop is CSAPQLGLGGVRQYF.

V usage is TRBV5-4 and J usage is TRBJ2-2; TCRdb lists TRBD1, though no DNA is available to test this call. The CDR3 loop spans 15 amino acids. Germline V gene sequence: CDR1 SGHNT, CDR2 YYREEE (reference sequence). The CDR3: CASSPGPTNTGELFF.

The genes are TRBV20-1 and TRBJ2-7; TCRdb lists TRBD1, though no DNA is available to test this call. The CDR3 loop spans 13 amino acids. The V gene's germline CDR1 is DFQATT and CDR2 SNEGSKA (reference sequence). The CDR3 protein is CSAKLQGTYEQYF.

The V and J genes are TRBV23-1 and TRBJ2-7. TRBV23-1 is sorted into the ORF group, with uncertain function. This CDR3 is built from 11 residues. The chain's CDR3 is CAIAVYSEQYF.

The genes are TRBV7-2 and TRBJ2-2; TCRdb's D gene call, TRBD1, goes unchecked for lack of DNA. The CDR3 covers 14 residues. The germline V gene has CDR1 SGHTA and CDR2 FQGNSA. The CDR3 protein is CASSPDRYTGELFF.

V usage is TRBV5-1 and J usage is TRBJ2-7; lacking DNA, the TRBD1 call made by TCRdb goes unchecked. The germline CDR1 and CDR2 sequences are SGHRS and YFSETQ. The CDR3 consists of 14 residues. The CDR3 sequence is CASSLSGARSEQYF. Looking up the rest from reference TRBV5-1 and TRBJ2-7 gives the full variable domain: KAGVTQTPRYLIKTRGQQVTLSCSPISGHRSVSWYQQTPGQGLQFLFEYFSETQRNKGNFPGRFSGRQFSNSRSEMNVSTLELGDSALYLCASSLSGARSEQYFGPGTRLTVT.

This CDR3 reads CASSSTGTSVDTQYF. The gene calls are TRBV7-3 and TRBJ2-3; TCRdb's D call, TRBD1, is unchecked because there is no DNA. Germline loops: CDR1 SGHTA, CDR2 FQGTGA. The length of the CDR3 is 15 residues.

This CDR3 reads CASSLAGWGGTSYNEQFF. The rearrangement joins TRBV11-1 to TRBJ2-1; as DNA is missing, the TRBD1 call by TCRdb cannot be tested. Germline assignment: CDR1 SGHAT and CDR2 FQDESV (reference sequence). The CDR3 loop spans 18 amino acids.

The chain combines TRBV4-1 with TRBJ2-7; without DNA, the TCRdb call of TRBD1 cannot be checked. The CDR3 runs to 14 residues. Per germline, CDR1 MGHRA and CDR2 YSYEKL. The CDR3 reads CASSRGADRSKQYF.

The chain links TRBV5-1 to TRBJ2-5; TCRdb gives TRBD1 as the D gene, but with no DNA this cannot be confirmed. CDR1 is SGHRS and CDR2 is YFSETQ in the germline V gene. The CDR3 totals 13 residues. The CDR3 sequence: CASGTLEKETQYF.

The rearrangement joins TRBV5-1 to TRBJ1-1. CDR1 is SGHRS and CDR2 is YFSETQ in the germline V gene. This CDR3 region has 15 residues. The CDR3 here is CASSPTTGKNTEAFF.